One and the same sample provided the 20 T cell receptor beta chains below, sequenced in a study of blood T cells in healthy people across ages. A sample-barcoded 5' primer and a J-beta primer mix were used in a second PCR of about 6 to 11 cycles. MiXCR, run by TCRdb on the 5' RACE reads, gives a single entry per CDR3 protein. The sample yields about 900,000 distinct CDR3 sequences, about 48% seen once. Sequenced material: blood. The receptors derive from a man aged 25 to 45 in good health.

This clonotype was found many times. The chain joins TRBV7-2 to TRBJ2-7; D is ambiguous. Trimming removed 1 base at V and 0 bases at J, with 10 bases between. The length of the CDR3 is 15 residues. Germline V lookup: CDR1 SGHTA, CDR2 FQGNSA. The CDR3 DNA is TGTGCCAGCAGCTTAGGTTCTTTCAGCTCCTACGAGCAGTACTTC. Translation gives CASSLGSFSSYEQYF.

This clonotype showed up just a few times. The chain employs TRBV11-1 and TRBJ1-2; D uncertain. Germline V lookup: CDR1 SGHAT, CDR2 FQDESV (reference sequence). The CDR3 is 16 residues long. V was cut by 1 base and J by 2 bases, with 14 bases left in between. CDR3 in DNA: TGTGCCAGCAGCTTAGACTCCAGTTATTCGAACTATGGCTACACCTTC. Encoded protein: CASSLDSSYSNYGYTF. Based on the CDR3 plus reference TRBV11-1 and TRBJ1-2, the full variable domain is EAEVAQSPRYKITEKSQAVAFWCDPISGHATLYWYRQILGQGPELLVQFQDESVVDDSQLPKDRFSAERLKGVDSTLKIQPAELGDSAMYLCASSLDSSYSNYGYTFGSGTRLTVV.

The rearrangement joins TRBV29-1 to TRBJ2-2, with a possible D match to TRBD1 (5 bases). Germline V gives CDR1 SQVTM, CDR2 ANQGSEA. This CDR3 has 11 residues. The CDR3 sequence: CGASNTGELFF. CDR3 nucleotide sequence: TGCGGGGCTTCGAACACCGGGGAGCTGTTTTTT.

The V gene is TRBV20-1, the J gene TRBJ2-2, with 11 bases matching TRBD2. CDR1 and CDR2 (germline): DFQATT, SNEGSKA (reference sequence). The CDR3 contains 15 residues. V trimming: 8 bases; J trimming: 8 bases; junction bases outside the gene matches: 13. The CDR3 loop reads CSTRTSGSVGGELFF. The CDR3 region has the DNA TGCAGTACCCGGACTAGCGGGTCGGTTGGTGGGGAGCTGTTTTTT.

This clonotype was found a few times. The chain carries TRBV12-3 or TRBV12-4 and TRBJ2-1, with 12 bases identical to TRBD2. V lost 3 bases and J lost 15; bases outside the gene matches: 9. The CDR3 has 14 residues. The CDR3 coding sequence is TGTGCCAGCAGTTTGGGACTAGCGGGTCTGATGCCGTTCTTC. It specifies CASSLGLAGLMPFF.

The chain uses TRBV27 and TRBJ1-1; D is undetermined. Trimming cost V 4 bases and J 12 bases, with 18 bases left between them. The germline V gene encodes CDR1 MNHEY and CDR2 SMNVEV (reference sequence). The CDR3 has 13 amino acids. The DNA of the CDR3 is TGTGCCAGCAGTTCCCTGGAGGGATGGGGTACTTTCTTT. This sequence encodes CASSSLEGWGTFF.

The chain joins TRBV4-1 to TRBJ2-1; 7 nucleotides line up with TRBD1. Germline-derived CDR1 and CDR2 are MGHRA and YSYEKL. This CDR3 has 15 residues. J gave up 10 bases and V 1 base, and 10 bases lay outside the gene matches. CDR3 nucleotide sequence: TGCGCCAGCAGCCAAGGGGAAAGGGGGCTACGGGAGCAGTTCTTC. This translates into CASSQGERGLREQFF.

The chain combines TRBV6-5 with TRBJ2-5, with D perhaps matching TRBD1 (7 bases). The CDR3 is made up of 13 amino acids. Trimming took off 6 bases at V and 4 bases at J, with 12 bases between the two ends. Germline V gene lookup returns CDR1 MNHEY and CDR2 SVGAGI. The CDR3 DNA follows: TGTGCCAGCAGGGCGCAGGGGGGAGAGACCCAGTACTTC. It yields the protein CASRAQGGETQYF.

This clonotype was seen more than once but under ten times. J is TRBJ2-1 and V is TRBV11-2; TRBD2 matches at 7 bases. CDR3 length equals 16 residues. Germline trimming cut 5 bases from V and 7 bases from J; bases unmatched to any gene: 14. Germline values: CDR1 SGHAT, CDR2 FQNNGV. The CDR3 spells CASSRLAGPPGNEQFF. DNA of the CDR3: TGTGCCAGCAGCCGATTAGCGGGCCCACCGGGTAATGAGCAGTTCTTC.

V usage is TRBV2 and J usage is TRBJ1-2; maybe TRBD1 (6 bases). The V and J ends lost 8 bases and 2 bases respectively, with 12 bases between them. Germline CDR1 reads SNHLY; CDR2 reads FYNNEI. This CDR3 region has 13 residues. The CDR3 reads CASRAGVNYGYTF. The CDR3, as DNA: TGTGCCAGCCGGGCAGGGGTAAACTATGGCTACACCTTC. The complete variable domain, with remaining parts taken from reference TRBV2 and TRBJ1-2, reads EPEVTQTPSHQVTQMGQEVILRCVPISNHLYFYWYRQILGQKVEFLVSFYNNEISEKSEIFDDQFSVERPDGSNFTLKIRSTKLEDSAMYFCASRAGVNYGYTFGSGTRLTVV.

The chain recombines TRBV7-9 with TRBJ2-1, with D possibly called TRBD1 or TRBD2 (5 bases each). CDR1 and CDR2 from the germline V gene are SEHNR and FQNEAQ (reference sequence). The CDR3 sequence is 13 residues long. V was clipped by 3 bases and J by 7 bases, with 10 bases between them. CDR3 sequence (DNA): TGTGCCAGCAGCTTGGAAGGGGAGAATGAGCAGTTCTTC. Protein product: CASSLEGENEQFF.

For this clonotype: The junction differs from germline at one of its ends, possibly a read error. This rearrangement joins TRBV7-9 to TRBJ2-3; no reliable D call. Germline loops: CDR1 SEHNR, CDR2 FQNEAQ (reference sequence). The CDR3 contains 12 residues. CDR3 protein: CASSLVSDAQYF. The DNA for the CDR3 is TGTGCCAGCAGCTTAGTCTCAGATGCGCAGTATTTT.

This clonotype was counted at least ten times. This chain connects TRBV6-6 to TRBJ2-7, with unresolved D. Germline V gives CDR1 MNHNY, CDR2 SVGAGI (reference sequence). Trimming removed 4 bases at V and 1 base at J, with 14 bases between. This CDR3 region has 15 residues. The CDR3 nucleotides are TGTGCCAGCAGTTGGCCAGAATTGGGTTCCTACGAGCAGTACTTC. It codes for CASSWPELGSYEQYF.

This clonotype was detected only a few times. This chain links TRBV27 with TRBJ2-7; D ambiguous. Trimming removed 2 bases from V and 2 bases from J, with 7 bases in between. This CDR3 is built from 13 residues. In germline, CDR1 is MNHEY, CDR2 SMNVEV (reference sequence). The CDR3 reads CASSLGYPYEQYF. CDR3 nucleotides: TGTGCCAGCAGTTTAGGGTACCCCTACGAGCAGTACTTC.

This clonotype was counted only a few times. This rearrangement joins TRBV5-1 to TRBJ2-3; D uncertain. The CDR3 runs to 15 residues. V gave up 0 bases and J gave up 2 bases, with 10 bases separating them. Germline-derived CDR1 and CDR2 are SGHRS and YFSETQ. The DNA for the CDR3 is TGCGCCAGCAGCTTGGGTTCCCGGAACACAGATACGCAGTATTTT. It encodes CASSLGSRNTDTQYF. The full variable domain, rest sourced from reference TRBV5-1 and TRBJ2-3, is KAGVTQTPRYLIKTRGQQVTLSCSPISGHRSVSWYQQTPGQGLQFLFEYFSETQRNKGNFPGRFSGRQFSNSRSEMNVSTLELGDSALYLCASSLGSRNTDTQYFGPGTRLTVL.

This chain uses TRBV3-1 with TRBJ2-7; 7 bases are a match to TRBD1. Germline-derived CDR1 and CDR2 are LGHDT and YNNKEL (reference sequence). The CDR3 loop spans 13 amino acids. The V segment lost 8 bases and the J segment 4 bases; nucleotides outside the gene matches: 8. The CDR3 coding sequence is TGTGCCAGCGAGGGACAGTGGAGTTACGAGCAGTACTTC. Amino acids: CASEGQWSYEQYF.

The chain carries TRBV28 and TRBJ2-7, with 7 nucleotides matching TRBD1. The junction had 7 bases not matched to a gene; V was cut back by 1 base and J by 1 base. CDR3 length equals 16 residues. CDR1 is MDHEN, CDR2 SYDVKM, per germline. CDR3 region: CASSLFPGTASYEQYF. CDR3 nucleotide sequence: TGTGCCAGCAGTTTATTTCCCGGGACAGCATCCTACGAGCAGTACTTC.

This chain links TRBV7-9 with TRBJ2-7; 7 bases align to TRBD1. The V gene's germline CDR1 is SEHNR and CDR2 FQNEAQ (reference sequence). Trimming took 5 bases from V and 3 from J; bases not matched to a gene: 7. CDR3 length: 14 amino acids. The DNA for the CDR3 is TGTGCCAGCAGCGCACAGGGGTACGTCTACGAGCAGTACTTC. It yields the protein CASSAQGYVYEQYF.

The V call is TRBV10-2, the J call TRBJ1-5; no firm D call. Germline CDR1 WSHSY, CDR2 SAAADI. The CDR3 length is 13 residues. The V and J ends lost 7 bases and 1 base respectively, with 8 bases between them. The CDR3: CASTPESNQPQHF. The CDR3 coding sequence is TGCGCCAGCACCCCCGAGAGCAATCAGCCCCAGCATTTT.

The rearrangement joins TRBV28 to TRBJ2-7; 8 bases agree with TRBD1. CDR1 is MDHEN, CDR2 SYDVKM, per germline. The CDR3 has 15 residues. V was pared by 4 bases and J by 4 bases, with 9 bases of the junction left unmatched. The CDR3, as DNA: TGTGCCAGCAGTTCCCTTCTCACAGGGGGGTACGAGCAGTACTTC. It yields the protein CASSSLLTGGYEQYF.